The 29 T cell receptor beta chains below all came from one sample that was sequenced in a study of blood T cell repertoires in COVID-19. Data came from immunoSEQ multiplex PCR; TCRdb stores just in-frame clones and leaves some out. The table shows 130,000 to 150,000 clones, with 80% to 90% occurring only once. Sequencing was carried out using peripheral blood. These TCRs come from a woman aged 40 to 50 with acute or convalescent COVID-19.

This clone was found a few times. V is TRBV3-1 (or the pseudogene TRBV3-2) and J is TRBJ2-3; 10 bases line up with TRBD2. Germline V gene sequence: CDR1 LGHDT, CDR2 YNNKEL (reference sequence). The CDR3 is 12 residues long. Losses at the gene ends were 5 bases for V and 12 bases for J; bases not matched to a gene: 5. CDR3 in DNA: TGTGCCAGCAGCTTGTTAGCGGGGGGACAGTATTTT. Its translation is CASSLLAGGQYF.

The chain recombines TRBV7-8 with TRBJ2-7; 8 bases line up with TRBD2. The ends lost 5 bases at V and 2 bases at J; junction bases unmatched: 8. CDR3 size: 15 residues. The germline gives CDR1 SGHVS, CDR2 FQNEAQ. The CDR3 region is CASSPAGDPTYEQYF. The CDR3, as DNA: TGTGCCAGCAGCCCAGCGGGAGACCCGACCTACGAGCAGTACTTC.

The CDR3 DNA reads as TGTGCCAGCAGCTTAGTGCGGGGGGGCTACGAGCAGTACTTC. Amino acid sequence: CASSLVRGGYEQYF. The chain employs TRBV7-6 and TRBJ2-7; 9 bases fit TRBD2. J lost 3 bases, V lost 1 base, and 1 base had no gene match. This CDR3 is built from 14 residues. From germline, CDR1 is SGHVS and CDR2 FNYEAQ.

This chain joins TRBV11-2 and TRBJ1-2; D is ambiguous. The length of the CDR3 is 15 residues. Trimming stripped 5 bases from V and 5 bases from J, with 18 bases between. Germline V gives CDR1 SGHAT, CDR2 FQNNGV. CDR3 amino acids: CASSRVPRAGYGYTF. The CDR3 nucleotides read TGTGCCAGCAGCCGAGTTCCAAGGGCGGGGTATGGCTACACCTTC.

The chain uses TRBV28 and TRBJ2-5; D is unresolved. CDR3 length equals 14 residues. Per the germline V gene, CDR1 is MDHEN and CDR2 is SYDVKM. V shed 4 bases and J shed 0 bases, with 9 bases lying between them. The DNA for the CDR3 is TGTGCCAGCAGTTCTATGGTTTACCAAGAGACCCAGTACTTC. Amino acid sequence: CASSSMVYQETQYF. Filled out from reference TRBV28 and TRBJ2-5, the complete variable domain reads DVKVTQSSRYLVKRTGEKVFLECVQDMDHENMFWYRQDPGLGLRLIYFSYDVKMKEKGDIPEGYSVSREKKERFSLILESASTNQTSMYLCASSSMVYQETQYFGPGTRLLVL.

The rearrangement uses TRBV6-5 and TRBJ1-2; TRBD1 might be the D (6 bases). The CDR3 is 13 amino acids. Germline CDR1 reads MNHEY; CDR2 reads SVGAGI. V lost 5 bases and J 7 bases, leaving 14 bases between the germline ends. The CDR3 protein is CASSQGPLTGYTF. The DNA for the CDR3 is TGTGCCAGCAGTCAGGGGCCCTTAACTGGCTACACCTTC.

The rearrangement uses TRBV9 and TRBJ1-1; possibly TRBD1 for D (5 bases). In germline, CDR1 is SGDLS, CDR2 YYNGEE. V lost 2 bases and J lost 5, with 16 bases in between. The CDR3 contains 15 residues. The CDR3 here is CASSVPDKVWTEAFF. The CDR3 DNA is TGTGCCAGCAGCGTTCCGGACAAGGTATGGACTGAAGCTTTCTTT.

The chain employs TRBV7-3 and TRBJ2-1; 12 nucleotides match TRBD2. V lost 0 bases to trimming and J lost 7 bases; unmatched junction nucleotides: 4. CDR3 length equals 16 residues. Germline-derived CDR1 and CDR2 are SGHTA and FQGTGA. The DNA for the CDR3 is TGTGCCAGCAGCTTAACGGTAGGACTAGCGGGAAATGAGCAGTTCTTC. Its translation: CASSLTVGLAGNEQFF.

The chain recombines TRBV5-1 with TRBJ2-7, with D hard to call. Per germline, CDR1 SGHRS and CDR2 YFSETQ. The length of the CDR3 is 14 residues. Trimming pared 0 bases from V and 2 bases from J, leaving 9 bases between. The CDR3 region is CASSLGPGPYEQYF. The CDR3 DNA follows: TGCGCCAGCAGCTTGGGTCCGGGTCCCTACGAGCAGTACTTC.

This rearrangement joins TRBV6-5 to TRBJ2-2; 9 bases fit TRBD1. The CDR3 contains 14 residues. The J segment lost 3 bases and the V segment lost 10 bases, leaving 6 bases of the junction unmatched. Germline V gene lookup returns CDR1 MNHEY and CDR2 SVGAGI. CDR3 DNA: TGTGCCATTCCGGGACAGGGATACACCGGGGAGCTGTTTTTT. It codes for CAIPGQGYTGELFF.

Written as DNA, the CDR3 is TGTGCCAGCAGTTCTAGCGGGGAGTACAATGAGCAGTTCTTC. Translating it yields CASSSSGEYNEQFF. This chain joins TRBV6-2 or TRBV6-3 and TRBJ2-1, with 9 positions matching TRBD2. CDR3 length equals 14 residues. The germline V gene encodes CDR1 MNHEY and CDR2 SVGEGT. The trim removed 4 bases at V and 4 bases at J, leaving 2 bases unmatched.

CDR3 loop: CASSLAGGGAYEQYF. In nucleotides, the CDR3 is TGCGCCAGCAGCTTGGCGGGCGGGGGGGCATACGAGCAGTACTTC. The rearrangement uses TRBV5-1 and TRBJ2-7; 9 bases agree with TRBD2. Germline CDR1 is SGHRS and CDR2 is YFSETQ. The CDR3 runs 15 residues. The junction had 5 bases not matched to a gene; V was cut back by 0 bases and J by 4 bases. Filled out from reference TRBV5-1 and TRBJ2-7, the complete variable domain reads KAGVTQTPRYLIKTRGQQVTLSCSPISGHRSVSWYQQTPGQGLQFLFEYFSETQRNKGNFPGRFSGRQFSNSRSEMNVSTLELGDSALYLCASSLAGGGAYEQYFGPGTRLTVT.

The J gene is TRBJ1-4, the V gene TRBV27; 8 nucleotides agree with TRBD1. Looked up from germline, CDR1 is MNHEY and CDR2 is SMNVEV (reference sequence). The CDR3 spans 14 residues. After removal of 2 bases from V and 8 bases from J, the junction contained 4 bases not matched to a gene. The CDR3 is CASSLQGAVEKLFF. The CDR3 bases are TGTGCCAGCAGTTTACAGGGGGCGGTGGAAAAACTGTTTTTT.

V and J are TRBV3-1 (or the pseudogene TRBV3-2) and TRBJ1-1; TRBD1 might be the D (5 bases). CDR1 LGHDT and CDR2 YNNKEL come from the germline V gene (reference sequence). V was clipped by 3 bases and J by 0 bases, with 17 bases between them. The CDR3 covers 17 residues. This chain's CDR3 is CASSHLGRTIMNTEAFF. DNA of the CDR3: TGTGCCAGCAGCCATTTGGGACGGACTATAATGAACACTGAAGCTTTCTTT.

Written as DNA, the CDR3 is TGTGCCAGCAGCCTGTTACAGGGGGCTCAAGATACGCAGTATTTT. It specifies CASSLLQGAQDTQYF. The V gene is TRBV5-4, the J gene TRBJ2-3; 9 bases are shared with TRBD1. J lost 5 bases, V lost 4 bases, and 8 bases had no gene match. CDR1 SGHNT and CDR2 YYREEE come from the germline V gene (reference sequence). The length of the CDR3 is 15 residues.

The chain employs TRBV6-5 and TRBJ2-5; TRBD1 agrees at 9 bases. The CDR3 totals 15 residues. Germline V gene sequence: CDR1 MNHEY, CDR2 SVGAGI. The trim removed 6 bases at V and 4 bases at J, leaving 9 bases unmatched. The DNA of the CDR3 is TGTGCCAGCAGGCGTGGACAGGGGATAGGAGAGACCCAGTACTTC. Its protein is CASRRGQGIGETQYF.

The rearrangement uses TRBV4-2 and TRBJ2-3, with TRBD2 identical over 10 bases. Germline trimming cut 1 base from V and 3 bases from J; bases unmatched to any gene: 16. Per the germline V gene, CDR1 is LGHNA and CDR2 is YNFKEQ. The CDR3 totals 20 residues. The CDR3 protein is CASSQVGLAGATAGTDTQYF. The CDR3 coding sequence is TGTGCCAGCAGCCAAGTAGGGCTAGCGGGAGCCACGGCGGGGACAGATACGCAGTATTTT.

The chain uses TRBV7-2 and TRBJ1-3, with D maybe TRBD1 (5 bases). The V end was cut by 2 bases, the J end by 0 bases, with 11 bases between. CDR1 and CDR2 (germline): SGHTA, FQGNSA. CDR3 length: 16 residues. CDR3 sequence reads: CASSLLQVHSGNTIYF. CDR3 DNA sequence: TGTGCCAGCAGCTTATTACAGGTCCACTCTGGAAACACCATATATTTT. The variable domain in full, completed from reference TRBV7-2 and TRBJ1-3, reads GAGVSQSPSNKVTEKGKDVELRCDPISGHTALYWYRQSLGQGLEFLIYFQGNSAPDKSGLPSDRFSAERTGGSVSTLTIQRTQQEDSAVYLCASSLLQVHSGNTIYFGEGSWLTVV.

The rearrangement uses TRBV7-6 and TRBJ2-7; the match to TRBD1 covers 8 bases. The germline V gene has CDR1 SGHVS and CDR2 FNYEAQ. J was trimmed by 2 bases and V by 5 bases; bases with no gene match: 8. This CDR3 comprises 15 residues. The CDR3 reads CASSPWTGSTYEQYF. Here the CDR3 DNA reads TGTGCCAGCAGCCCTTGGACAGGGTCAACCTACGAGCAGTACTTC.

The V and J genes are TRBV5-8 and TRBJ2-7; D remains ambiguous. The V and J ends lost 4 bases and 2 bases respectively, with 13 bases between them. The CDR3 is 14 amino acids. CDR1 SGHTS and CDR2 YDEGEE come from the germline V gene. The chain's CDR3 is CASSLREITYEQYF. In DNA form, the CDR3 reads TGTGCCAGCAGCCTGAGAGAAATAACCTACGAGCAGTACTTC. Supplemented by reference TRBV5-8 and TRBJ2-7, the full variable domain reads EAGVTQSPTHLIKTRGQQATLRCSPISGHTSVYWYQQALGLGLQFLLWYDEGEERNRGNFPPRFSGRQFPNYSSELNVNALELEDSALYLCASSLREITYEQYFGPGTRLTVT.

The chain carries TRBV19 and TRBJ1-1, with D maybe TRBD1 (6 bases). The CDR3 length is 14 residues. The V end was cut by 1 base, the J end by 1 base, with 7 bases between. Germline V gives CDR1 LNHDA, CDR2 SQIVND (reference sequence). The CDR3 DNA reads TGTGCCAGTAGTATAGGACAGGCGAACACTGAAGCTTTCTTT. Translation gives CASSIGQANTEAFF.

J is TRBJ1-4 and V is TRBV18, with 9 bases that match TRBD1. Germline V gives CDR1 KGHSH, CDR2 LQKENI. CDR3 length equals 16 residues. Trimming took 1 base from V and 3 from J; bases not matched to a gene: 3. The CDR3 sequence is CASSPRTGEANEKLFF. The CDR3 nucleotides are TGTGCCAGCTCACCACGGACAGGGGAGGCTAATGAAAAACTGTTTTTT. The full variable domain, in which reference TRBV18 and TRBJ1-4 provide the parts outside the CDR3, is NAGVMQNPRHLVRRRGQEARLRCSPMKGHSHVYWYRQLPEEGLKFMVYLQKENIIDESGMPKERFSAEFPKEGPSILRIQQVVRGDSAAYFCASSPRTGEANEKLFFGSGTQLSVL.

The CDR3, as DNA: TGTGCCAGCTCACCGGGGGGGAGAAATCATGAAAAACTGTTTTTT. It is translated as CASSPGGRNHEKLFF. The chain links TRBV18 to TRBJ1-4; D is possibly TRBD1 (5 bases). CDR1 is KGHSH, CDR2 LQKENI, per germline. The CDR3 spans 15 residues. The V end lost 3 bases, the J end lost 6 bases, and 14 bases lay between the germline ends.

The chain has TRBV11-2 and TRBJ2-7; 7 bases line up with TRBD2. Germline V gene sequence: CDR1 SGHAT, CDR2 FQNNGV. J gave up 2 bases and V 0 bases, and 4 bases lay outside the gene matches. The CDR3 is 15 residues long. CDR3 nucleotides: TGTGCCAGCAGCTTAGATCGGCTAGCGGCCTACGAGCAGTACTTC. Translating gives CASSLDRLAAYEQYF. Using reference TRBV11-2 and TRBJ2-7 for the parts outside the CDR3, the full variable domain is EAGVAQSPRYKIIEKRQSVAFWCNPISGHATLYWYQQILGQGPKLLIQFQNNGVVDDSQLPKDRFSAERLKGVDSTLKIQPAKLEDSAVYLCASSLDRLAAYEQYFGPGTRLTVT.

This clone was counted once. The V gene is TRBV7-2, the J gene TRBJ1-2; 7 nucleotides align to TRBD1. Germline CDR1 is SGHTA and CDR2 is FQGNSA. The V segment lost 1 base and the J segment 4 bases; nucleotides outside the gene matches: 6. CDR3 length: 15 amino acids. Here the CDR3 reads CASSLELTGVYGYTF. DNA of the CDR3: TGTGCCAGCAGCTTAGAACTCACAGGGGTCTATGGCTACACCTTC.

The CDR3 region has the DNA TGTGCCAGCAGCTCTCAGGGGGGAAACACTGAAGCTTTCTTT. Translating gives CASSSQGGNTEAFF. The V gene is TRBV9, the J gene TRBJ1-1; 7 bases fit TRBD1. The CDR3 runs 14 residues. V dropped 4 bases and J dropped 2; count of bases not matched to a gene: 5. In germline, CDR1 is SGDLS, CDR2 YYNGEE. Variable domain in full (rest from reference TRBV9 and TRBJ1-1): DSGVTQTPKHLITATGQRVTLRCSPRSGDLSVYWYQQSLDQGLQFLIQYYNGEERAKGNILERFSAQQFPDLHSELNLSSLELGDSALYFCASSSQGGNTEAFFGQGTRLTVV.

The chain combines TRBV7-9 with TRBJ1-6, with D maybe TRBD1 (6 bases). CDR3 length: 14 residues. Trimming removed 2 bases from V and 10 bases from J, with 12 bases in between. The germline V gene encodes CDR1 SEHNR and CDR2 FQNEAQ (reference sequence). CDR3 nucleotides: TGTGCCAGCAGCTTACGGGGGGCTGGATCACCCCTCCACTTT. It encodes CASSLRGAGSPLHF.

The chain carries TRBV4-2 and TRBJ1-1; TRBD1 matches at 10 bases. The V and J ends lost 3 bases and 7 bases, in that order; junction bases with no gene match: 8. Germline CDR1 reads LGHNA; CDR2 reads YNFKEQ. The CDR3 covers 15 residues. CDR3 loop: CASSHRTGGLSEAFF. The CDR3 DNA follows: TGTGCCAGCAGCCACCGGACAGGGGGGTTAAGTGAAGCTTTCTTT.

The rearrangement joins TRBV7-7 to TRBJ2-1, with TRBD1 identical over 7 bases. Germline trimming cut 5 bases from V and 4 bases from J; bases unmatched to any gene: 11. Germline V gene lookup returns CDR1 SSHAT and CDR2 FNYEAQ (reference sequence). CDR3 length: 16 amino acids. The chain's CDR3 is CASSPDYMTGYNEQFF. For the CDR3, the DNA is TGTGCCAGCAGCCCCGATTATATGACAGGGTACAATGAGCAGTTCTTC.